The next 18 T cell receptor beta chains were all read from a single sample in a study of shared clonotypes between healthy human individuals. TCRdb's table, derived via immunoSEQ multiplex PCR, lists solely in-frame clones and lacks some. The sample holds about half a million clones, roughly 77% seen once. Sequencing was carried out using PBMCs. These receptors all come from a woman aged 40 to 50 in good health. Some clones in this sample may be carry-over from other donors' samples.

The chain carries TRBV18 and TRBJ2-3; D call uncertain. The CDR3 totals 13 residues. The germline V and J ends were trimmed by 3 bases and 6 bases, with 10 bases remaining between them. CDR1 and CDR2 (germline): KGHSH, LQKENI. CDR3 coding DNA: TGTGCCAGCTCACCGTCACTTCTGGATACGCAGTATTTT. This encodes CASSPSLLDTQYF.

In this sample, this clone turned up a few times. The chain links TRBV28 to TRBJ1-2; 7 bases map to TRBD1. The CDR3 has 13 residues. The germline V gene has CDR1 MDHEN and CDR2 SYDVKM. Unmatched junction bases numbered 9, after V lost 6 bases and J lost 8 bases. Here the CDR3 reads CASSPRTGQGYTF. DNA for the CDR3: TGTGCCAGCAGCCCCCGGACAGGTCAAGGCTACACCTTC.

The CDR3 region is CASSFRTDLNNEQFF. In DNA form, the CDR3 reads TGTGCCAGCAGCTTCAGGACAGACCTTAACAATGAGCAGTTCTTC. The chain couples TRBV5-5 to TRBJ2-1, with D perhaps TRBD1 (6 bases). Germline CDR1 and CDR2: SGHKS and YYEKEE (reference sequence). The V gene lost 2 bases and the J gene lost 5 bases, with 14 bases spanning the gap. The CDR3 is 15 residues long.

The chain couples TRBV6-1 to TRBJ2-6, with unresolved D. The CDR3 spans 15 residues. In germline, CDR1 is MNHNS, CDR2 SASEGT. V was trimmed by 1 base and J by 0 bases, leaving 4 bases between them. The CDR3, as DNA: TGTGCCAGCAGTGAAGAGGGCTCTGGGGCCAACGTCCTGACTTTC. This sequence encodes CASSEEGSGANVLTF.

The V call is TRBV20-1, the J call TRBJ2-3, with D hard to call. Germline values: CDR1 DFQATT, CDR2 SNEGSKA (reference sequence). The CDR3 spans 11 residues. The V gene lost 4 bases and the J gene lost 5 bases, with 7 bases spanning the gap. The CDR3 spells CSATQRDTQYF. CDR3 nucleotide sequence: TGCAGTGCTACCCAGCGAGATACGCAGTATTTT.

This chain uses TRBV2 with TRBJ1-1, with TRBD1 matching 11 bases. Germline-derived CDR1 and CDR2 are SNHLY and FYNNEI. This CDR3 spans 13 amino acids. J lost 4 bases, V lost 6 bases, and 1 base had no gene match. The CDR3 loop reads CASSGTGGTEAFF. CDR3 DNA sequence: TGTGCCAGCAGCGGGACAGGGGGCACTGAAGCTTTCTTT.

The CDR3 nucleotides read TGTGCCAGCAGGCCGGGGGGGGGCGAGGCCGGGGAGCTGTTTTTT. Translated: CASRPGGGEAGELFF. J is TRBJ2-2 and V is TRBV6-5, with TRBD2 identical over 8 bases. With 6 bases clipped from V and 6 bases from J, the junction kept 9 bases outside the gene matches. The CDR3 consists of 15 residues. The V gene's germline CDR1 is MNHEY and CDR2 SVGAGI.

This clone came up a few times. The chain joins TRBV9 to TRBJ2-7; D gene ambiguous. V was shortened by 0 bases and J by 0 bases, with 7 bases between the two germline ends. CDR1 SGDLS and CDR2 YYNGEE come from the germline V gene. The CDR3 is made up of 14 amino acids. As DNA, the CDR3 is TGTGCCAGCAGCGTAGAAACCGGCTCCTACGAGCAGTACTTC. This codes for CASSVETGSYEQYF.

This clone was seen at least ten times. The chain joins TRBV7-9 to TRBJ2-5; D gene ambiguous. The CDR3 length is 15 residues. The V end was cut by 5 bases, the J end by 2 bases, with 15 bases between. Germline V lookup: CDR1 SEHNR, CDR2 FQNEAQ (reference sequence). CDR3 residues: CASSPLGGGQETQYF. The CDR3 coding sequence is TGTGCCAGCAGCCCACTCGGCGGTGGGCAAGAGACCCAGTACTTC.

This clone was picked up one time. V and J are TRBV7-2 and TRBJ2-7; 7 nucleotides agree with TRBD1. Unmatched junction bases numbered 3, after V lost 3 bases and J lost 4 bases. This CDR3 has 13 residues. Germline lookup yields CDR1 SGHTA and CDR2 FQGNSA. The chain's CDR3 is CASSFDRVYEQYF. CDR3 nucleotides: TGTGCCAGCAGCTTTGACAGGGTATACGAGCAGTACTTC. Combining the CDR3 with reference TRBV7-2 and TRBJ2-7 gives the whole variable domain GAGVSQSPSNKVTEKGKDVELRCDPISGHTALYWYRQSLGQGLEFLIYFQGNSAPDKSGLPSDRFSAERTGGSVSTLTIQRTQQEDSAVYLCASSFDRVYEQYFGPGTRLTVT.

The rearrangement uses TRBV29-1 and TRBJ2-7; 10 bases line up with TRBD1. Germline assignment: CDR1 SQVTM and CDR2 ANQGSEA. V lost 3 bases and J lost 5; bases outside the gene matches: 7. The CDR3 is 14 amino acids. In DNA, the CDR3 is TGCAGCGTTGAGCACCGGGACAGGGGACACGAGCAGTACTTC. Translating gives CSVEHRDRGHEQYF.

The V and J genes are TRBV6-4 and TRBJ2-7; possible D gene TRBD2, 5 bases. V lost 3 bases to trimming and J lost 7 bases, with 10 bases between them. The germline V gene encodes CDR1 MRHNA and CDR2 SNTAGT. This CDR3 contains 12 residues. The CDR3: CASSEGRVEQYF. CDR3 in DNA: TGTGCCAGCAGTGAAGGGCGGGTTGAGCAGTACTTC.

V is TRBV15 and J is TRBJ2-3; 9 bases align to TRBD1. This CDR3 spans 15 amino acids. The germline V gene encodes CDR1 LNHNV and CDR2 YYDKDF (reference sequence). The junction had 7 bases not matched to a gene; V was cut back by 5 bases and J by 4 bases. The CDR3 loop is CATSSGQGWADTQYF. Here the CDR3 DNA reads TGTGCCACCAGCTCCGGACAGGGGTGGGCAGATACGCAGTATTTT.

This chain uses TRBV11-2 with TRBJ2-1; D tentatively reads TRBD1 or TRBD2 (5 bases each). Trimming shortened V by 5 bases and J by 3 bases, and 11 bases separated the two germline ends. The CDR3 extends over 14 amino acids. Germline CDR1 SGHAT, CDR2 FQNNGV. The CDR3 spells CASSPGALYNEQFF. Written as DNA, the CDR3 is TGTGCCAGCAGCCCCGGGGCTCTCTACAATGAGCAGTTCTTC.

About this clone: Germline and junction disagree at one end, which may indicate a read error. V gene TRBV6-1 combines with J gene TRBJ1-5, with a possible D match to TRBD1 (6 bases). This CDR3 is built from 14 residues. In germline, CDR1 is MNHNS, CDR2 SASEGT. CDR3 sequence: CASSKAGAEQPQHF. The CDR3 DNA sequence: TGTGCCAGCAGTAAAGCAGGGGCGGAGCAGCCCCAGCATTTT.

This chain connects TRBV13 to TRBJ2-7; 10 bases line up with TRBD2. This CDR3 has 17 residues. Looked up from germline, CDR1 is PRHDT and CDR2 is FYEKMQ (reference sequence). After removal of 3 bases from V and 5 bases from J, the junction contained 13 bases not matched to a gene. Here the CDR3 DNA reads TGTGCCAGCAGCTTCGCATCCCCTAGCGGGAGACCTAACGAGCAGTACTTC. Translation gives CASSFASPSGRPNEQYF.

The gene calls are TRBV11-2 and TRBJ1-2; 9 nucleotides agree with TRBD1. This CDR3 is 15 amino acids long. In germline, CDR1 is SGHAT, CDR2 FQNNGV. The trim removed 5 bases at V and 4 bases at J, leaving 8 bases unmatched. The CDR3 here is CASSPGQGGFYGYTF. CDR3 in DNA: TGTGCCAGCAGCCCGGGACAGGGAGGGTTCTATGGCTACACCTTC.

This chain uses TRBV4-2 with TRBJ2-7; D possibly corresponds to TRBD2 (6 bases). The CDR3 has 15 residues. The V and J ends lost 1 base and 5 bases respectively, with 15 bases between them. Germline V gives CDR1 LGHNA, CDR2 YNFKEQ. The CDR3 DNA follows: TGTGCCAGCAGCCAAGTAGGGGACTTCGGCCACGAGCAGTACTTC. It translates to CASSQVGDFGHEQYF.